The TCR beta chain under discussion was sequenced for a study of blood T cell repertoires in COVID-19. This CDR3 contains 13 residues. Trimming removed 11 bases at V and 4 bases at J, with 14 bases between. Germline-derived CDR1 and CDR2 are MDHEN and SYDVKM. Assay: immunoSEQ multiplex PCR; the TCRdb copy retains only in-frame clones and omits some. The sample lists under 65,000 clones, about nine tenths occurring once. This receptor was obtained from an elderly woman with active COVID-19. V and J are TRBV28 and TRBJ1-4; D may be TRBD1 (5 bases). The sequenced sample was peripheral blood. The CDR3 sequence: CAARRQSNEKLFF. The CDR3 DNA reads as TGTGCCGCGCGTAGACAGAGTAATGAAAAACTGTTTTTT.